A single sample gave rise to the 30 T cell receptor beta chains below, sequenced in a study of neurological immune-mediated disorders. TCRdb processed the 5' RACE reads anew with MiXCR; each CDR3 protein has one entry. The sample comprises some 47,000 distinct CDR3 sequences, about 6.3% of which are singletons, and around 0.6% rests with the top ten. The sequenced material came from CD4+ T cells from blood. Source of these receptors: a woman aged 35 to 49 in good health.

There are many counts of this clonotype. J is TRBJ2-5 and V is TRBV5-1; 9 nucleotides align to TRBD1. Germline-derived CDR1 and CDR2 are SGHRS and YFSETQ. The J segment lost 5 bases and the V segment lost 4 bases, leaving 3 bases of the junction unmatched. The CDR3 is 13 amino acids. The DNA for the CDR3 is TGCGCCAGCAGCCTACAGGGGGCCGAGACCCAGTACTTC. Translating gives CASSLQGAETQYF.

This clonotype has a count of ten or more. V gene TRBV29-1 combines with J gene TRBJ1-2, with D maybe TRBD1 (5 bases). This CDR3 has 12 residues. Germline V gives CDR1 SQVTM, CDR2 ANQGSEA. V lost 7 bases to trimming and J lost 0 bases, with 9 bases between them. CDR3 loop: CSASGSNYGYTF. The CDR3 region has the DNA TGCAGCGCCTCAGGGTCTAACTATGGCTACACCTTC.

Here the CDR3 DNA reads TGCAGTGCTAGAGGGGAACAGATAAGGGAAAAACTGTTTTTT. Translated, it gives CSARGEQIREKLFF. The chain has TRBV20-1 and TRBJ1-4; D is unclear. Deletions cut 1 base from V and 8 bases from J, with 14 bases between. Germline-derived CDR1 and CDR2 are DFQATT and SNEGSKA (reference sequence). The CDR3 covers 14 residues.

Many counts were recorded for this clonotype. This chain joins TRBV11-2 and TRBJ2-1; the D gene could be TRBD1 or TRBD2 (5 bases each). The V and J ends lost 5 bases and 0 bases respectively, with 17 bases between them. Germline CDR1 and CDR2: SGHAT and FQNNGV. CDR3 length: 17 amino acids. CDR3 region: CASSPFIGTSSYNEQFF. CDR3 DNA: TGTGCCAGCAGCCCGTTTATAGGGACGAGCTCCTACAATGAGCAGTTCTTC.

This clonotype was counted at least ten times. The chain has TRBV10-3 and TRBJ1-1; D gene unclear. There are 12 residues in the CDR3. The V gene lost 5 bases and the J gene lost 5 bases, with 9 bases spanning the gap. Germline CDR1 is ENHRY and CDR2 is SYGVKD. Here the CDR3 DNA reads TGTGCCATCAGTCCTGATGGGACTGAAGCTTTCTTT. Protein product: CAISPDGTEAFF.

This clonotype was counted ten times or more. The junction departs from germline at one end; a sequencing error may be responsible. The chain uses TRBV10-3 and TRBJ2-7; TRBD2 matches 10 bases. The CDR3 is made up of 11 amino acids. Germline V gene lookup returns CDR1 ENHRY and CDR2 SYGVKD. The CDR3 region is CAISDGTSEGF. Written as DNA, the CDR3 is TGTGCCATCAGTGATGGGACTAGCGAAGGTTTC.

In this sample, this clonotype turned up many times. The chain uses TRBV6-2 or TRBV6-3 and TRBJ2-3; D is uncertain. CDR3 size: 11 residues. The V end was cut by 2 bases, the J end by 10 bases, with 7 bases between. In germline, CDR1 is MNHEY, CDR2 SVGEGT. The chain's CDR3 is CASSYATSQYF. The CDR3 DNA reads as TGTGCCAGCAGTTACGCCACATCGCAGTATTTT.

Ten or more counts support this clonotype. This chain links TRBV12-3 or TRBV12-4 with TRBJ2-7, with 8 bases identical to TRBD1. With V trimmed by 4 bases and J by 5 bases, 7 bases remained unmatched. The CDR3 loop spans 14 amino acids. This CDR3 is CASSSGGIGDEQYF. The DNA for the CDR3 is TGTGCCAGCAGTTCAGGGGGCATCGGTGACGAGCAGTACTTC.

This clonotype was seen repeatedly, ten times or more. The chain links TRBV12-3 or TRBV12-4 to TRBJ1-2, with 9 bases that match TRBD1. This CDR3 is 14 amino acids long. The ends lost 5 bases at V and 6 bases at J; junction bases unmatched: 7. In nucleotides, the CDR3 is TGTGCCAGCAGTCCACCCCGGACAGGGGATGGCTACACCTTC. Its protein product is CASSPPRTGDGYTF.

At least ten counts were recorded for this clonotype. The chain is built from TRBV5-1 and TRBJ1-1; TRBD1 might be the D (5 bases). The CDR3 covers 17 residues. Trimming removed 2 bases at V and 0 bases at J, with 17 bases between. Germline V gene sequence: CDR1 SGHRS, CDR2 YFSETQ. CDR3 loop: CASSLAGGTPMNTEAFF. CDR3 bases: TGCGCCAGCAGCTTAGCCGGGGGGACGCCGATGAACACTGAAGCTTTCTTT.

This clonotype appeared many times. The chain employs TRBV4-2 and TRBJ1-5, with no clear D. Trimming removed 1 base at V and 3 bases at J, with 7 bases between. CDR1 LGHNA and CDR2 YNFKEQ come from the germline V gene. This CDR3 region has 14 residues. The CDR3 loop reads CASSQGADNQPQHF. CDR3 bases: TGTGCCAGCAGCCAAGGGGCGGACAATCAGCCCCAGCATTTT.

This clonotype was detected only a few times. The CDR3, as DNA: TGTGCCAGCAGCCAAGAGGGTGGGCTTAAGGTTCAGTACTTC. The encoded protein is CASSQEGGLKVQYF. V usage is TRBV3-1 and J usage is TRBJ2-4; D gene unclear. The V and J ends lost 0 bases and 11 bases respectively, with 14 bases between them. Germline assignment: CDR1 LGHDT and CDR2 YNNKEL (reference sequence). The CDR3 is 14 residues long.

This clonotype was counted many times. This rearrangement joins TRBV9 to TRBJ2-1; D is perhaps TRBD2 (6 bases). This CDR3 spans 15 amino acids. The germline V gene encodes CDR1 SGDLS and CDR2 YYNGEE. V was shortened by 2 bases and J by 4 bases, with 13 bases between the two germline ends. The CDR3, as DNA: TGTGCCAGCAGCGTCTCAACCGGGACTTACAATGAGCAGTTCTTC. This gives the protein CASSVSTGTYNEQFF.

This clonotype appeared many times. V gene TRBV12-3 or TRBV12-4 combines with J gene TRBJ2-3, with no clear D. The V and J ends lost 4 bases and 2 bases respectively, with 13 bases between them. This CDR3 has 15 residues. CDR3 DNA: TGTGCCAGCAGTTCCTCTCGGAAATACACAGATACGCAGTATTTT. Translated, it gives CASSSSRKYTDTQYF.

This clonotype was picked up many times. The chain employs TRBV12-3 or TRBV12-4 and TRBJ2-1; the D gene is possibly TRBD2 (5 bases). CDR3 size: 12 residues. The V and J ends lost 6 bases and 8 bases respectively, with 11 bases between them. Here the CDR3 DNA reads TGTGCCAGCAGGCGGGTTGGGGATGAGCAGTTCTTC. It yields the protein CASRRVGDEQFF.

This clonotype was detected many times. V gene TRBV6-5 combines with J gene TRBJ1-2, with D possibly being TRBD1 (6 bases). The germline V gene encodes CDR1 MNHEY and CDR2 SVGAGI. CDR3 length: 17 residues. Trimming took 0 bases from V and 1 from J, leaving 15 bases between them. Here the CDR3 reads CASSYSLNRVRNYGYTF. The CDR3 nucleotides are TGTGCCAGCAGTTACTCGCTTAACAGGGTGCGTAACTATGGCTACACCTTC.

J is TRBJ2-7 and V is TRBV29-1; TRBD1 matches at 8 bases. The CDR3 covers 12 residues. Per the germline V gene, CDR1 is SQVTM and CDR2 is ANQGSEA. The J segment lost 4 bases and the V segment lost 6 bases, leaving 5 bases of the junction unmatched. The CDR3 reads CSVEDRAYEQYF. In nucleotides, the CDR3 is TGCAGCGTGGAGGACAGGGCGTACGAGCAGTACTTC.

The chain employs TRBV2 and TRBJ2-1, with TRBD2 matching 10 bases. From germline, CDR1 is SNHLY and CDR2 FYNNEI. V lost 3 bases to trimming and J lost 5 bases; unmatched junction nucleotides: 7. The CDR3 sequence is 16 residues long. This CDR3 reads CASSDVRLAGDNEQFF. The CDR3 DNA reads TGTGCCAGCAGTGATGTTCGCCTAGCGGGAGACAATGAGCAGTTCTTC.

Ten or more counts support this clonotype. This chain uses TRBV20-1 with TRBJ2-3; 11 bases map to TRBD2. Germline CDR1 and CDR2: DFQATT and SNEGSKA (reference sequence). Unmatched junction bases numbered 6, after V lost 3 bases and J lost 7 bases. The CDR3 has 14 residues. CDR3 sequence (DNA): TGCAGTGCTAGCACTAGCGGGAGATCTAATACGCAGTATTTT. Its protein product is CSASTSGRSNTQYF.

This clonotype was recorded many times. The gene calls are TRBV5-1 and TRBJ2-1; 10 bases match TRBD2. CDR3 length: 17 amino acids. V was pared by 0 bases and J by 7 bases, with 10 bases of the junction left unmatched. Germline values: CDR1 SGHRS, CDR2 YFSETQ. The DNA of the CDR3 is TGCGCCAGCAGCTTGGATCCGCTAGCGGGAGTAGTTAATGAGCAGTTCTTC. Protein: CASSLDPLAGVVNEQFF. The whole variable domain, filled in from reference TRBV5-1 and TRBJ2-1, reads KAGVTQTPRYLIKTRGQQVTLSCSPISGHRSVSWYQQTPGQGLQFLFEYFSETQRNKGNFPGRFSGRQFSNSRSEMNVSTLELGDSALYLCASSLDPLAGVVNEQFFGPGTRLTVL.

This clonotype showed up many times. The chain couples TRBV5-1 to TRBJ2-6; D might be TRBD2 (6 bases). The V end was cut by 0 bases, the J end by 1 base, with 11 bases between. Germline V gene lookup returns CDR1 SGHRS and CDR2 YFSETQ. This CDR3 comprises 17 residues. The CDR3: CASSLEAGTSGANVLTF. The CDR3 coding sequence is TGCGCCAGCAGCTTGGAGGCAGGGACTTCTGGGGCCAACGTCCTGACTTTC.

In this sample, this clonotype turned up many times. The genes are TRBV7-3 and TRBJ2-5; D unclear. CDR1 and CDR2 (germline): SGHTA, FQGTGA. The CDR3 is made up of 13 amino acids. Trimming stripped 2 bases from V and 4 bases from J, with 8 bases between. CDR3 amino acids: CASSLALGETQYF. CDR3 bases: TGTGCCAGCAGCTTAGCGTTGGGAGAGACCCAGTACTTC.

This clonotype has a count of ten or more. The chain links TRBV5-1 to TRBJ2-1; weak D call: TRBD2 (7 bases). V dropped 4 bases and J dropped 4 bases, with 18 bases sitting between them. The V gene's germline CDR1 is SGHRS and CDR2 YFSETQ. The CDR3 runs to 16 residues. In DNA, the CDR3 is TGCGCCAGCAGCGGCCTAGGGGGGGGGTCGTACAATGAGCAGTTCTTC. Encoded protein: CASSGLGGGSYNEQFF.

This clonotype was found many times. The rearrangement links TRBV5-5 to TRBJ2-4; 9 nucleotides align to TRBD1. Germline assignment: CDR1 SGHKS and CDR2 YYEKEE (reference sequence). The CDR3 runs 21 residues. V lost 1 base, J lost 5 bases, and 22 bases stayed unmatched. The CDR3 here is CASSLFGTGFAGETSQNIQYF. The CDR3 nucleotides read TGTGCCAGCAGCTTGTTTGGGACAGGGTTCGCGGGAGAAACCTCCCAAAACATTCAGTACTTC.

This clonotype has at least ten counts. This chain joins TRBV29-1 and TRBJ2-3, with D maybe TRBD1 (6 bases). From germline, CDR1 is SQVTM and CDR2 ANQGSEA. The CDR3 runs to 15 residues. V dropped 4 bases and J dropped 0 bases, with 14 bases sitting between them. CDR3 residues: CSVVGQSPSTDTQYF. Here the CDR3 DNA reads TGCAGCGTTGTGGGACAAAGTCCTAGCACAGATACGCAGTATTTT.

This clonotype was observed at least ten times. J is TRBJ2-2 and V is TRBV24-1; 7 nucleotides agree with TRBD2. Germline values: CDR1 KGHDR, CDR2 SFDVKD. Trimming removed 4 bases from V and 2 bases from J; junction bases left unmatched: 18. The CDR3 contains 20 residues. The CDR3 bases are TGTGCCACCAGTGACTATTTTTCGGGGACTACCCTAGCAAACACCGGGGAGCTGTTTTTT. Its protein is CATSDYFSGTTLANTGELFF.

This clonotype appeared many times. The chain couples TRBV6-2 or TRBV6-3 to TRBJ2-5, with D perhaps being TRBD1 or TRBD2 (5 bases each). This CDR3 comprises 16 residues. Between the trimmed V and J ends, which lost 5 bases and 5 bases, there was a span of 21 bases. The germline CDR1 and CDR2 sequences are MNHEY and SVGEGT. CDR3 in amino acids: CASSLAGARIGETQYF. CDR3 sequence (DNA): TGTGCCAGCAGTCTAGCCGGGGCCCGGATCGGGGAGACCCAGTACTTC.

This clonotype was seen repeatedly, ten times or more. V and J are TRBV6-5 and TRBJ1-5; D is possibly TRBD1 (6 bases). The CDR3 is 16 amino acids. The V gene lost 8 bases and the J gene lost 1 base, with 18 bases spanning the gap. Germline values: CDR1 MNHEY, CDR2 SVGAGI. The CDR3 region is CASSPSVRGSNQPQHF. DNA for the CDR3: TGTGCCAGCTCACCCTCAGTCAGGGGAAGCAATCAGCCCCAGCATTTT.

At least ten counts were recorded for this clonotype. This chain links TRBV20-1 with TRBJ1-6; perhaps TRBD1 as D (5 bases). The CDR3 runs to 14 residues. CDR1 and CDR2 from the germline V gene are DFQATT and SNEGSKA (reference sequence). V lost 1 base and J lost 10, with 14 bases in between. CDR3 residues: CSARVGQGGSPLHF. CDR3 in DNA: TGCAGTGCTAGAGTTGGCCAGGGTGGATCACCCCTCCACTTT.

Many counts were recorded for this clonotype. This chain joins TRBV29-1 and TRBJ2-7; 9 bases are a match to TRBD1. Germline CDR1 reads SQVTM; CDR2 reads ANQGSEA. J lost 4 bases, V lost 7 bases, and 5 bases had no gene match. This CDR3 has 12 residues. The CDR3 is CSAAGQGYEQYF. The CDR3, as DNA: TGCAGCGCCGCGGGACAGGGATACGAGCAGTACTTC.